Listed below are T cell receptor beta chains from one sample, sequenced in a study of blood T cell repertoires in COVID-19. Here immunoSEQ multiplex PCR was the method, and the copy in TCRdb shows in-frame clones only, minus some. The sample includes about 300,000 clones, roughly nine tenths of them seen just once. Source material: peripheral blood. The receptors were gathered from a man younger than 30 who had recovered from COVID-19. CDR3s include the opening cysteine and the closing phenylalanine or tryptophan.

V gene: TRBV6-5; J gene: TRBJ2-2; CDR3 protein: CASRLAENTGELFF
V gene: TRBV7-9; J gene: TRBJ2-7; CDR3 protein: CASSLGLGEQYF
V gene: TRBV18; J gene: TRBJ2-3; CDR3 protein: CASSKWEGTDTQYF
V gene: TRBV4-3; J gene: TRBJ1-1; CDR3 protein: CASSQGSGNTEAFF
V gene: TRBV19; J gene: TRBJ2-1; CDR3 protein: CASSTSGAYNEQFF
V gene: TRBV7-8; J gene: TRBJ2-2; CDR3 protein: CASSLGTGTSVWILGGELFF
V gene: TRBV3-1/TRBV3-2; J gene: TRBJ2-1; CDR3 protein: CASSHPGLAGGVNEQFF
V gene: TRBV14; J gene: TRBJ2-3; CDR3 protein: CASSRKGLAGGDTQYF
V gene: TRBV30; J gene: TRBJ2-4; CDR3 protein: CAWAGAKNIQYF
V gene: TRBV4-2; J gene: TRBJ2-7; CDR3 protein: CASSHGLIYEQYF
V gene: TRBV4-1; J gene: TRBJ2-2; CDR3 protein: CASSLKDSGTTNTGELFF
V gene: TRBV18; J gene: TRBJ1-5; CDR3 protein: CASSLSTGGNQPQHF
V gene: TRBV4-2; J gene: TRBJ2-3; CDR3 protein: CASSQRPKGLADADTQYF
V gene: TRBV9; J gene: TRBJ2-7; CDR3 protein: CASSAFSTSTIYEQYF
V gene: TRBV19; J gene: TRBJ1-1; CDR3 protein: CASSQLNTEAFF
V gene: TRBV2; J gene: TRBJ1-2; CDR3 protein: CARRTGGYGYTF
V gene: TRBV24-1; J gene: TRBJ2-3; CDR3 protein: CATSDRGTSADTQYF
V gene: TRBV28; J gene: TRBJ2-1; CDR3 protein: CASSSHSSGTVNEQFF
V gene: TRBV19; J gene: TRBJ1-2; CDR3 protein: CASSIGTGARRGGYTF
V gene: TRBV4-2; J gene: TRBJ1-4; CDR3 protein: CASSSGQGGSTNEKLFF
V gene: TRBV7-2; J gene: TRBJ2-7; CDR3 protein: CASSLADSGGAYEQYF
V gene: TRBV11-2; J gene: TRBJ2-1; CDR3 protein: CASSFSGVDNEQFF
V gene: TRBV4-1; J gene: TRBJ1-1; CDR3 protein: CATSPLGGNTEAFF
V gene: TRBV9; J gene: TRBJ2-1; CDR3 protein: CASSGGREGFNEQFF
V gene: TRBV27; J gene: TRBJ1-6; CDR3 protein: CASSLSPTGAGNSPLHF
V gene: TRBV7-9; J gene: TRBJ2-3; CDR3 protein: CASSFSGTGTDTQYF
V gene: TRBV18; J gene: TRBJ2-7; CDR3 protein: CASSPRGLPADIIAYEQYF
V gene: TRBV3-1/TRBV3-2; J gene: TRBJ2-1; CDR3 protein: CASSLGLAGNEQFF
V gene: TRBV3-1/TRBV3-2; J gene: TRBJ1-2; CDR3 protein: CASSQDGGFNYGYTF
V gene: TRBV30; J gene: TRBJ1-2; CDR3 protein: CAWGDGNYGYTF
V gene: TRBV5-6; J gene: TRBJ1-1; CDR3 protein: CASSSTSAGNTEAFF
V gene: TRBV5-1; J gene: TRBJ2-1; CDR3 protein: CASSKGLASGDEQFF
V gene: TRBV27; J gene: TRBJ2-7; CDR3 protein: CASSLSIGGGSVSYEQYF
V gene: TRBV5-1; J gene: TRBJ1-2; CDR3 protein: CASSLDRGYTF
V gene: TRBV3-1/TRBV3-2; J gene: TRBJ2-1; CDR3 protein: CASSQQGPYNEQFF
V gene: TRBV11-3; J gene: TRBJ2-7; CDR3 protein: CASSLSGDNYEQYF
V gene: TRBV5-1; J gene: TRBJ2-1; CDR3 protein: CASSLRTGFNEQFF
V gene: TRBV6-5; J gene: TRBJ2-5; CDR3 protein: CASSYSGRVGETQYF
V gene: TRBV5-1; J gene: TRBJ1-6; CDR3 protein: CASSLVGADSPLHF
V gene: TRBV3-1/TRBV3-2; J gene: TRBJ2-3; CDR3 protein: CASSLRLVSTDTQYF
V gene: TRBV18; J gene: TRBJ1-2; CDR3 protein: CASSQIGDGYTF